This T cell receptor beta chain was sequenced for a study of T cell repertoires in cytomegalovirus infection. Study-wide context: Both CMV infection and a matching HLA type were indicated by public TCR beta signatures.

This CDR3 comprises 15 residues. V lost 4 bases and J lost 2, with 13 bases in between. The germline CDR1 and CDR2 sequences are MGHRA and YSYEKL. One entry per CDR3 protein, called by TCRdb with MiXCR from the reads. The sample lists over 200,000 distinct CDR3 sequences; about 13% were seen once. This clonotype was observed a few times. Its matching antigen is unknown. General study results and limits: Pooled public TCR beta family frequency picked out CMV carriers with the relevant HLA. What dominated the ex vivo response were HLA-C-restricted CMV-specific TCR beta clonotypes.

Sample: PBMCs. The TCR originated in a human donor in good health (CMV status not recorded). Some clones in this sample may be carry-over from other donors' samples. The chain uses TRBV4-1 and TRBJ2-3; D is unclear. CDR3 sequence reads: CASSPTVPITDTQYF. DNA of the CDR3: TGCGCCAGCAGCCCCACGGTACCGATCACAGATACGCAGTATTTT.